The 30 T cell receptor beta chains reported below all come from one sample, sequenced in a study of T cells in localized non-small cell lung cancer. Clones were sequenced by immunoSEQ multiplex PCR, and TCRdb holds only the in-frame ones, with some missing. The sample has about 1,100 clones, less than 25% seen once. Sequenced material: normal lung tissue next to the tumor, taken before any cancer treatment. These receptors all come from a male donor aged 60 or over with stage III lung adenocarcinoma.

This clone has just a few counts. The chain carries TRBV6-8 and TRBJ1-5, with D possibly TRBD1 on 5 matching bases. The germline gives CDR1 MNHGY, CDR2 SAAAGT. Trimming shortened V by 2 bases and J by 4 bases, and 21 bases separated the two germline ends. This CDR3 spans 18 amino acids. CDR3 residues: CASSYPGPEGLKNQPQHF. The CDR3 DNA sequence: TGTGCCAGCAGTTACCCCGGCCCCGAGGGGCTCAAAAATCAGCCCCAGCATTTT.

This clone has only a few counts. The rearrangement uses TRBV11-3 and TRBJ1-3; D remains unclear. CDR3 size: 14 residues. Germline lookup yields CDR1 SGHNT and CDR2 YENEEA. Trimming pared 5 bases from V and 0 bases from J, leaving 8 bases between. CDR3 nucleotide sequence: TGTGCCAGCAGCCGTAGTTACTCTGGAAACACCATATATTTT. This gives the protein CASSRSYSGNTIYF. The whole variable domain, filled in from reference TRBV11-3 and TRBJ1-3, reads EAGVVQSPRYKIIEKKQPVAFWCNPISGHNTLYWYLQNLGQGPELLIRYENEEAVDDSQLPKDRFSAERLKGVDSTLKIQPAELGDSAVYLCASSRSYSGNTIYFGEGSWLTVV.

This clone was observed a handful of times. The V gene is TRBV6-4, the J gene TRBJ2-1; D unclear. V was cut by 5 bases and J by 8 bases, with 13 bases left in between. Germline V lookup: CDR1 MRHNA, CDR2 SNTAGT. The length of the CDR3 is 13 residues. This CDR3 is CASSRLESDEQFF. The DNA for the CDR3 is TGTGCCAGCAGTCGCCTAGAAAGCGATGAGCAGTTCTTC.

This clone was observed once. The J gene is TRBJ2-4, the V gene TRBV19; D possibly corresponds to TRBD1 (6 bases). The V and J ends lost 7 bases and 3 bases respectively, with 13 bases between them. In germline, CDR1 is LNHDA, CDR2 SQIVND (reference sequence). The CDR3 is made up of 14 amino acids. CDR3 sequence reads: CASKQQGDKNIQYF. The CDR3 DNA reads as TGTGCCAGTAAACAACAGGGTGACAAAAACATTCAGTACTTC.

The rearrangement links TRBV29-1 to TRBJ1-1; 7 bases align to TRBD1. The CDR3 has 12 amino acids. V trimming: 4 bases; J trimming: 5 bases; junction bases outside the gene matches: 4. The V gene's germline CDR1 is SQVTM and CDR2 ANQGSEA. The CDR3 spells CSVATGSTEAFF. CDR3 nucleotide sequence: TGCAGCGTTGCGACAGGGTCGACTGAAGCTTTCTTT.

The chain carries TRBV11-3 and TRBJ2-1, with TRBD2 matching 16 bases. Trimming cost V 5 bases and J 8 bases; bases outside gene matches: 6. This CDR3 is built from 16 residues. Germline V gene lookup returns CDR1 SGHNT and CDR2 YENEEA. CDR3 nucleotide sequence: TGTGCCAGCAGCCCCCCGGGACTAGCGGGGGGGCATGAGCAGTTCTTC. Translation: CASSPPGLAGGHEQFF.

The V call is TRBV18, the J call TRBJ2-5; 8 bases line up with TRBD1. With 6 bases clipped from V and 5 bases from J, the junction kept 14 bases outside the gene matches. The CDR3 spans 16 residues. Per germline, CDR1 KGHSH and CDR2 LQKENI. CDR3 nucleotides: TGTGCCAGCTCCCGCACAGGAGGACAGGGACACGAGACCCAGTACTTC. It is translated as CASSRTGGQGHETQYF.

This clone was picked up a small number of times. The rearrangement links TRBV11-3 to TRBJ1-1; 7 bases fit TRBD1. The V gene end was trimmed by 3 bases and the J gene end by 0 bases; junction bases not matched to a gene: 4. The CDR3 has 15 residues. CDR1 and CDR2 from the germline V gene are SGHNT and YENEEA. CDR3 bases: TGTGCCAGCAGCTTGGTTACAGGGGTGAACACTGAAGCTTTCTTT. Residues: CASSLVTGVNTEAFF.

The V gene is TRBV9, the J gene TRBJ2-2; no clear D. The CDR3 runs to 13 residues. CDR1 and CDR2 from the germline V gene are SGDLS and YYNGEE. V lost 4 bases to trimming and J lost 6 bases, with 10 bases between them. CDR3: CASSPDVAGELFF. For the CDR3, the DNA is TGTGCCAGCAGCCCGGACGTGGCCGGGGAGCTGTTTTTT.

This clone was seen a handful of times. V gene TRBV6-8 combines with J gene TRBJ2-3, with D possibly being TRBD2 (5 bases). CDR3 length: 14 amino acids. CDR1 is MNHGY, CDR2 SAAAGT, per germline. V was shortened by 8 bases and J by 2 bases, with 14 bases between the two germline ends. CDR3 sequence (DNA): TGTGCCAGCCGCGACTACCGGACCACAGATACGCAGTATTTT. This encodes CASRDYRTTDTQYF.

The chain links TRBV6-8 to TRBJ2-5; 13 bases align to TRBD2. Per germline, CDR1 MNHGY and CDR2 SAAAGT. CDR3 length: 17 residues. V shed 0 bases, J shed 8 bases, and the junction held 9 bases outside the gene matches. CDR3 sequence reads: CASSYSRTSGGKGTQYF. CDR3 bases: TGTGCCAGCAGTTACTCCCGGACTAGCGGGGGAAAAGGAACCCAGTACTTC.

The sample holds a few counts of this clone. This chain joins TRBV15 and TRBJ1-5, with a tentative D call TRBD1 (5 bases). V lost 6 bases and J lost 1, with 13 bases in between. In germline, CDR1 is LNHNV, CDR2 YYDKDF (reference sequence). This CDR3 is built from 15 residues. The chain's CDR3 is CATSPGVLSNQPQHF. The CDR3 bases are TGTGCCACCAGTCCGGGGGTATTGAGCAATCAGCCCCAGCATTTT.

The V call is TRBV29-1, the J call TRBJ2-1; TRBD1 or TRBD2 may be the D gene (6 bases each). V lost 6 bases to trimming and J lost 4 bases, with 10 bases between them. CDR1 is SQVTM and CDR2 is ANQGSEA in the germline V gene. The length of the CDR3 is 12 residues. In DNA form, the CDR3 reads TGCAGCGTGGGGGCGGGGTACAATGAGCAGTTCTTC. Encoded protein: CSVGAGYNEQFF.

This clone turned up a few times. V usage is TRBV9 and J usage is TRBJ2-1; 8 positions match TRBD2. The V gene's germline CDR1 is SGDLS and CDR2 YYNGEE. The CDR3 is made up of 17 amino acids. V trimming: 0 bases; J trimming: 3 bases; junction bases outside the gene matches: 8. The CDR3 loop reads CASSVGDRRGDYNEQFF. CDR3 sequence (DNA): TGTGCCAGCAGCGTAGGGGATCGGCGGGGGGACTACAATGAGCAGTTCTTC.

Sample share makes this clone large. The gene calls are TRBV19 and TRBJ1-1; D ambiguous. Germline V gene lookup returns CDR1 LNHDA and CDR2 SQIVND (reference sequence). The CDR3 has 14 amino acids. Trimming left V 1 base short and J 4 bases short, with 10 bases between. CDR3 nucleotides: TGTGCCAGTAGTATAGGAGGGCCCGGCACTGAAGCTTTCTTT. This codes for CASSIGGPGTEAFF. Supplemented by reference TRBV19 and TRBJ1-1, the full variable domain reads DGGITQSPKYLFRKEGQNVTLSCEQNLNHDAMYWYRQDPGQGLRLIYYSQIVNDFQKGDIAEGYSVSREKKESFPLTVTSAQKNPTAFYLCASSIGGPGTEAFFGQGTRLTVV.

The chain links TRBV14 to TRBJ1-4, with D maybe TRBD1 (5 bases). The CDR3 length is 14 residues. V was trimmed by 4 bases and J by 7 bases, leaving 13 bases between them. CDR1 and CDR2 from the germline V gene are SGHDN and FVKESK. In nucleotides, the CDR3 is TGTGCCAGCAGCCCCAGTCCTAGGGGTGAAAAACTGTTTTTT. Encoded protein: CASSPSPRGEKLFF.

The genes are TRBV10-2 and TRBJ1-1, with D perhaps matching TRBD1 (6 bases). The germline V gene encodes CDR1 WSHSY and CDR2 SAAADI. The CDR3 is 12 residues long. V was trimmed by 2 bases and J by 11 bases, leaving 12 bases between them. The CDR3 region is CASSEGGPEAFF. The CDR3 DNA reads TGCGCCAGCAGTGAGGGGGGGCCAGAGGCTTTCTTT.

The chain is built from TRBV5-1 and TRBJ2-3; D possibly corresponds to TRBD2 (5 bases). Trimming stripped 0 bases from V and 0 bases from J, with 8 bases between. Germline CDR1 reads SGHRS; CDR2 reads YFSETQ. This CDR3 region has 15 residues. The CDR3 region has the DNA TGCGCCAGCAGCTTGGTGGGAGATAGCACAGATACGCAGTATTTT. It yields the protein CASSLVGDSTDTQYF.

The CDR3 DNA sequence: TGTGCCACCAGCAGGGGGGCCGTCCAAGAGACCCAGTACTTC. It yields the protein CATSRGAVQETQYF. The J gene is TRBJ2-5, the V gene TRBV15; possible D gene TRBD1, 6 bases. CDR1 and CDR2 from the germline V gene are LNHNV and YYDKDF (reference sequence). With 3 bases removed from V and 1 base from J, the gap between germline ends came to 9 bases. This CDR3 is built from 14 residues.

This clone ranks as medium-sized (0.01 to 0.1%). The rearrangement links TRBV11-3 to TRBJ1-6; 9 nucleotides match TRBD1. The germline V gene encodes CDR1 SGHNT and CDR2 YENEEA. V lost 4 bases, J lost 10 bases, and 14 bases stayed unmatched. This CDR3 has 17 residues. CDR3: CASSSHEDRGVGSPLHF. The CDR3 coding sequence is TGTGCCAGCAGCTCCCATGAGGACAGGGGAGTAGGGTCACCCCTCCACTTT.

V and J are TRBV28 and TRBJ1-3; 7 nucleotides match TRBD1. J lost 0 bases, V lost 7 bases, and 3 bases had no gene match. This CDR3 comprises 14 residues. In germline, CDR1 is MDHEN, CDR2 SYDVKM. CDR3 protein: CASTWTGSGNTIYF. CDR3 coding DNA: TGTGCCAGCACTTGGACAGGCTCTGGAAACACCATATATTTT.

The chain joins TRBV14 to TRBJ2-7, with a weak D call TRBD2 (6 bases). Trimming cost V 1 base and J 6 bases, with 13 bases left between them. Germline-derived CDR1 and CDR2 are SGHDN and FVKESK. There are 14 residues in the CDR3. The CDR3, as DNA: TGTGCCAGCAGCCAAGTGGGGGAGGAAGCCGAGCAGTACTTC. Translated, it gives CASSQVGEEAEQYF.

The table lists this clone with a few counts. The chain has TRBV18 and TRBJ1-6; D is perhaps TRBD1 (5 bases). The CDR3 is made up of 15 amino acids. Per germline, CDR1 KGHSH and CDR2 LQKENI. V lost 6 bases and J lost 6, with 15 bases in between. This chain's CDR3 is CASSLSGTINSPLHF. CDR3 nucleotide sequence: TGTGCCAGCTCTCTCTCCGGGACGATTAATTCACCCCTCCACTTT.

The rearrangement joins TRBV19 to TRBJ1-1, with a tentative D call TRBD1 (6 bases). The CDR3 extends over 13 amino acids. Trimming left V 2 bases short and J 4 bases short, with 8 bases between. Germline V lookup: CDR1 LNHDA, CDR2 SQIVND (reference sequence). CDR3 DNA: TGTGCCAGTAGTATATCAGGGGTCACTGAAGCTTTCTTT. This encodes CASSISGVTEAFF. Variable domain in full (rest from reference TRBV19 and TRBJ1-1): DGGITQSPKYLFRKEGQNVTLSCEQNLNHDAMYWYRQDPGQGLRLIYYSQIVNDFQKGDIAEGYSVSREKKESFPLTVTSAQKNPTAFYLCASSISGVTEAFFGQGTRLTVV.

The chain links TRBV19 to TRBJ2-1; D not certain. V shed 7 bases and J shed 4 bases, with 11 bases lying between them. There are 13 residues in the CDR3. Germline V gene data show CDR1 as LNHDA and CDR2 as SQIVND (reference sequence). The chain's CDR3 is CASKGLGYNEQFF. Here the CDR3 DNA reads TGTGCCAGTAAAGGGTTAGGGTACAATGAGCAGTTCTTC.

By proportion, this clone is medium-sized (0.01 to 0.1%). The chain is built from TRBV11-3 and TRBJ2-3; D might be TRBD2 (6 bases). There are 14 residues in the CDR3. Deletions cut 5 bases from V and 5 bases from J, with 14 bases between. Germline CDR1 reads SGHNT; CDR2 reads YENEEA. DNA of the CDR3: TGTGCCAGCAGCGGCGGGGAGATTTTAGATACGCAGTATTTT. As protein: CASSGGEILDTQYF.

This clone was picked up a small number of times. This chain uses TRBV11-3 with TRBJ1-2; D is perhaps TRBD1 (5 bases). Trimming took off 2 bases at V and 6 bases at J, with 19 bases between the two ends. From germline, CDR1 is SGHNT and CDR2 YENEEA. The CDR3 contains 16 residues. The CDR3 coding sequence is TGTGCCAGCAGCTTACCCGGGCGGGGGAGGGGAGATGGCTACACCTTC. Its translation is CASSLPGRGRGDGYTF.

The chain uses TRBV11-3 and TRBJ2-1; TRBD2 matches at 12 bases. Germline V gene lookup returns CDR1 SGHNT and CDR2 YENEEA. Unmatched junction bases numbered 22, after V lost 6 bases and J lost 10 bases. The CDR3 contains 19 residues. The CDR3 loop reads CASSLLAGGPRSPSWEQFF. The CDR3 DNA sequence: TGTGCCAGCAGTTTGCTAGCGGGGGGGCCGAGGTCCCCGAGTTGGGAGCAGTTCTTC.

This clone was observed a few times. The V and J genes are TRBV1 and TRBJ2-3; no check of the table's D call, TRBD1, against the DNA was made. TRBV1 is noted as a pseudogene. The CDR3 has 17 residues. The CDR3 DNA reads TGCGCCAGCAGCCAAGATCCCCAACAAGGGGGCAAAGGAACGCAGTATTTT. Translation: CASSQDPQQGGKGTQYF.

This clone is deemed medium-sized. The chain recombines TRBV11-3 with TRBJ2-1; 8 bases are a match to TRBD2. Germline V gene data show CDR1 as SGHNT and CDR2 as YENEEA. The CDR3 totals 16 residues. V lost 3 bases, J lost 2 bases, and 6 bases stayed unmatched. CDR3 bases: TGTGCCAGCAGCTTGGCACGGGGGGGGACCTACAATGAGCAGTTCTTC. Translation: CASSLARGGTYNEQFF.